The 23 T cell receptor beta chains reported below all come from one sample, sequenced in a study of breast tumors, draining lymph nodes, adjacent tissues. The lymph nodes were axillary draining lymph nodes from breast cancer patients. TCRdb ran MiXCR on the multiplex PCR reads and lists one entry per CDR3 protein. The repertoire holds tens of thousands of distinct CDR3 sequences, with approximately 31% as singletons. The specimen sequenced was axillary lymph node tissue. The receptors originated from a female donor with breast cancer. Some clones in this sample may be carry-over from other donors' samples.

About this clonotype itself: Relative to the germline gene, one junction end is altered; a read error may explain this. J is TRBJ2-5 and V is TRBV5-5; D perhaps matches TRBD1 (5 bases). CDR3 size: 14 residues. Germline CDR1 and CDR2: SGHKS and YYEKEE (reference sequence). The CDR3 DNA reads TGCGCCAGCAACACTCAGGGCTCCCAAGAGACCCAGTGCTTC. It encodes CASNTQGSQETQCF.

This clonotype was seen many times. CDR3 nucleotide sequence: TGCGCCAGCAGCCAAGACGAGAACTCCTACGAGCAGTACTTC. It encodes CASSQDENSYEQYF. This chain uses TRBV4-3 with TRBJ2-7, with no clear D. The V end was cut by 0 bases, the J end by 0 bases, with 6 bases between. The CDR3 covers 14 residues. The V gene's germline CDR1 is LGHNA and CDR2 YSLEER.

Many counts were recorded for this clonotype. The chain employs TRBV29-1 and TRBJ1-4, with 7 bases that match TRBD1. Germline-derived CDR1 and CDR2 are SQVTM and ANQGSEA. V gave up 4 bases and J gave up 8 bases; unmatched junction bases: 10. The CDR3 spans 14 residues. CDR3 nucleotides: TGCAGCGTTGTTCGGACAGGAACAGGGGAAAAACTGTTTTTT. As protein: CSVVRTGTGEKLFF.

This clonotype was observed at least ten times. CDR3 residues: CASSLGQGATDTQYF. The CDR3 DNA sequence: TGCGCCAGCAGCTTGGGACAGGGGGCCACAGATACGCAGTATTTT. The chain links TRBV5-1 to TRBJ2-3, with 10 positions matching TRBD1. CDR1 and CDR2 from the germline V gene are SGHRS and YFSETQ. The length of the CDR3 is 15 residues. V lost 0 bases to trimming and J lost 2 bases; unmatched junction nucleotides: 0. The full variable domain, with the rest looked up from reference TRBV5-1 and TRBJ2-3, is KAGVTQTPRYLIKTRGQQVTLSCSPISGHRSVSWYQQTPGQGLQFLFEYFSETQRNKGNFPGRFSGRQFSNSRSEMNVSTLELGDSALYLCASSLGQGATDTQYFGPGTRLTVL.

With regard to this clonotype: A read error may explain this, as a much larger clone is one base away. This chain joins TRBV5-4 and TRBJ1-3; TRBD1 is a possible D gene (6 bases). The CDR3 spans 16 residues. The germline gives CDR1 SGHNT, CDR2 YYREEE (reference sequence). The CDR3 region is CASSSGQTLPGNAIYF. The DNA for the CDR3 is TGTGCCAGCAGCTCCGGACAGACCCTACCTGGAAACGCCATATATTTT.

The table lists this clonotype with many counts. The genes are TRBV12-3 or TRBV12-4 and TRBJ1-5; no reliable D call. Trimming took off 4 bases at V and 6 bases at J, with 7 bases between the two ends. The CDR3 contains 12 residues. The DNA of the CDR3 is TGTGCCAGCAGTTCGATACGTCAGCCCCAGCATTTT. This encodes CASSSIRQPQHF.

The chain employs TRBV2 and TRBJ2-5; no reliable D call. V lost 4 bases, J lost 4 bases, and 22 bases lay in between. The CDR3 sequence is 17 residues long. Germline values: CDR1 SNHLY, CDR2 FYNNEI. CDR3 sequence reads: CASSVAEAGSGLETQYF. The CDR3 region has the DNA TGTGCCAGCAGTGTCGCCGAGGCTGGGTCCGGATTAGAGACCCAGTACTTC.

This clonotype was observed at least ten times. This chain uses TRBV20-1 with TRBJ2-5, with D perhaps TRBD1 or TRBD2 (5 bases each). V dropped 3 bases and J dropped 3 bases, with 11 bases sitting between them. The CDR3 is 13 residues long. Germline CDR1 and CDR2: DFQATT and SNEGSKA (reference sequence). For the CDR3, the DNA is TGCAGTGCTAGCGGATGGGGGAAAGAGACCCAGTACTTC. It yields the protein CSASGWGKETQYF.

Concerning this clonotype: This may be a read error: a much more frequent sequence differs by one nucleotide. The chain uses TRBV6-5 and TRBJ2-3; TRBD2 might be the D (6 bases). The CDR3 length is 14 residues. CDR1 and CDR2 (germline): MNHEY, SVGAGI. The CDR3 region is CASRRDEGPDMQYF. DNA of the CDR3: TGTGCCAGCAGGCGGGATGAGGGCCCAGATATGCAGTATTTT.

This clonotype has only a few counts. A single base separates this from a much larger clone, so it may be a read error. CDR3 in amino acids: CASSPGLADYNEPFF. CDR3 sequence (DNA): TGTGCCAGCAGCCCGGGACTAGCGGATTACAATGAGCCGTTCTTC. This chain joins TRBV9 and TRBJ2-1; TRBD2 aligns across 11 bases. CDR3 length: 15 residues. The germline V gene has CDR1 SGDLS and CDR2 YYNGEE.

This rearrangement joins TRBV20-1 to TRBJ2-7, with D perhaps TRBD2 (6 bases). Germline CDR1 and CDR2: DFQATT and SNEGSKA (reference sequence). The CDR3 sequence is 14 residues long. The germline V and J ends were trimmed by 3 bases and 0 bases, with 12 bases remaining between them. CDR3 loop: CSASGRVYSYEQYF. The CDR3 coding sequence is TGCAGTGCTAGCGGGAGAGTGTACTCCTACGAGCAGTACTTC.

In this sample, this clonotype turned up many times. The rearrangement joins TRBV6-5 to TRBJ2-7, with D possibly being TRBD1 (5 bases). Germline CDR1 and CDR2: MNHEY and SVGAGI. V lost 5 bases and J lost 7, with 18 bases in between. The CDR3 is 14 residues long. The CDR3 nucleotides read TGTGCCAGCAGTCGCAGGGCCACGGCGAGGGAGCAGTACTTC. Translating it yields CASSRRATAREQYF.

This clonotype has a count of ten or more. The chain couples TRBV24-1 to TRBJ2-7, with 7 bases fitting TRBD2. Looked up from germline, CDR1 is KGHDR and CDR2 is SFDVKD. CDR3 length: 13 residues. V dropped 5 bases and J dropped 2; count of bases not matched to a gene: 2. The CDR3 region is CATSAGGPYEQYF. The CDR3 DNA reads TGTGCCACCAGTGCGGGAGGACCCTACGAGCAGTACTTC.

In its sample, this clonotype was seen many times. The chain carries TRBV7-8 and TRBJ2-7; D might be TRBD1 (5 bases). The CDR3 covers 15 residues. Germline loops: CDR1 SGHVS, CDR2 FQNEAQ. The V end was cut by 6 bases, the J end by 4 bases, with 19 bases between. DNA for the CDR3: TGTGCCAGCAGGGAAGACCCCGACAGTATGTACGAGCAGTACTTC. Residues: CASREDPDSMYEQYF.

This clonotype is classed as medium-sized (0.01 to 0.1%). This rearrangement joins TRBV10-3 to TRBJ2-6; 10 nucleotides line up with TRBD1. The trim removed 5 bases at V and 0 bases at J, leaving 10 bases unmatched. The CDR3 loop spans 19 amino acids. In germline, CDR1 is ENHRY, CDR2 SYGVKD. CDR3 loop: CAISPQKGQGSSGANVLTF. The CDR3 coding sequence is TGTGCCATCAGTCCCCAAAAGGGACAGGGGAGCTCTGGGGCCAACGTCCTGACTTTC.

This clonotype appeared many times. The V call is TRBV20-1, the J call TRBJ2-1; 11 bases match TRBD2. The V and J ends lost 0 bases and 0 bases, in that order; junction bases with no gene match: 7. This CDR3 has 18 residues. Looked up from germline, CDR1 is DFQATT and CDR2 is SNEGSKA (reference sequence). In DNA, the CDR3 is TGCAGTGCTAGAGATCCAGGACTAGCGGGCAGCTCCTACAATGAGCAGTTCTTC. It codes for CSARDPGLAGSSYNEQFF.

The chain links TRBV20-1 to TRBJ1-1; D call uncertain. The germline V and J ends were trimmed by 4 bases and 2 bases, with 5 bases remaining between them. There are 11 residues in the CDR3. Germline V gene lookup returns CDR1 DFQATT and CDR2 SNEGSKA (reference sequence). CDR3 in DNA: TGCAGTGCTACTAAAAACACTGAAGCTTTCTTT. This sequence encodes CSATKNTEAFF.

This clonotype came up once. The chain is built from TRBV11-1 and TRBJ1-2; possible D gene TRBD1, 6 bases. Trimming left V 1 base short and J 4 bases short, with 7 bases between. The length of the CDR3 is 13 residues. The germline gives CDR1 SGHAT, CDR2 FQDESV (reference sequence). CDR3 residues: CASSLGGGYGYTF. Written as DNA, the CDR3 is TGTGCCAGCAGCTTAGGAGGGGGCTATGGCTACACCTTC. Combining the CDR3 with reference TRBV11-1 and TRBJ1-2 gives the whole variable domain EAEVAQSPRYKITEKSQAVAFWCDPISGHATLYWYRQILGQGPELLVQFQDESVVDDSQLPKDRFSAERLKGVDSTLKIQPAELGDSAMYLCASSLGGGYGYTFGSGTRLTVV.

This clonotype was picked up many times. The genes are TRBV12-3 or TRBV12-4 and TRBJ2-3, with D maybe TRBD2 (5 bases). V was shortened by 2 bases and J by 3 bases, with 18 bases between the two germline ends. CDR3 length equals 17 residues. The CDR3 sequence: CASSLTPDSILTDTQYF. CDR3 sequence (DNA): TGTGCCAGCAGTTTAACGCCGGACTCAATTTTAACAGATACGCAGTATTTT.

This clonotype showed up many times. This chain uses TRBV7-2 with TRBJ2-5, with 8 bases aligning to TRBD2. CDR3 length: 16 residues. J lost 0 bases, V lost 5 bases, and 8 bases had no gene match. Looked up from germline, CDR1 is SGHTA and CDR2 is FQGNSA. The CDR3 is CASSHRLANYQETQYF. The CDR3, as DNA: TGTGCCAGCAGCCACCGACTAGCGAACTACCAAGAGACCCAGTACTTC.

There are many counts of this clonotype. V is TRBV5-6 and J is TRBJ1-6; D gene uncertain. Germline V gives CDR1 SGHDT, CDR2 YYEEEE. The germline V and J ends were trimmed by 1 base and 6 bases, with 5 bases remaining between them. The CDR3 spans 13 residues. In DNA, the CDR3 is TGTGCCAGCAGCTTGCAGGTTAATTCACCCCTCCACTTT. Its translation is CASSLQVNSPLHF.

Note on this clonotype: Sequence at one end of the junction differs from germline and may be a read error. J is TRBJ1-2 and V is TRBV12-3 or TRBV12-4; D call uncertain. The CDR3 contains 12 residues. CDR3 DNA sequence: TGTGCCAGCAGTTTAGACAGTTATGGCCACGCCTTC. Its translation: CASSLDSYGHAF.

This clonotype was seen ten or more times. V is TRBV5-6 and J is TRBJ2-1; D call uncertain. The V gene's germline CDR1 is SGHDT and CDR2 YYEEEE. V lost 0 bases and J 6 bases, leaving 7 bases between the germline ends. The CDR3 contains 13 residues. In DNA, the CDR3 is TGTGCCAGCAGCTTGGTGGAGCGCAATGAGCAGTTCTTC. It yields the protein CASSLVERNEQFF.